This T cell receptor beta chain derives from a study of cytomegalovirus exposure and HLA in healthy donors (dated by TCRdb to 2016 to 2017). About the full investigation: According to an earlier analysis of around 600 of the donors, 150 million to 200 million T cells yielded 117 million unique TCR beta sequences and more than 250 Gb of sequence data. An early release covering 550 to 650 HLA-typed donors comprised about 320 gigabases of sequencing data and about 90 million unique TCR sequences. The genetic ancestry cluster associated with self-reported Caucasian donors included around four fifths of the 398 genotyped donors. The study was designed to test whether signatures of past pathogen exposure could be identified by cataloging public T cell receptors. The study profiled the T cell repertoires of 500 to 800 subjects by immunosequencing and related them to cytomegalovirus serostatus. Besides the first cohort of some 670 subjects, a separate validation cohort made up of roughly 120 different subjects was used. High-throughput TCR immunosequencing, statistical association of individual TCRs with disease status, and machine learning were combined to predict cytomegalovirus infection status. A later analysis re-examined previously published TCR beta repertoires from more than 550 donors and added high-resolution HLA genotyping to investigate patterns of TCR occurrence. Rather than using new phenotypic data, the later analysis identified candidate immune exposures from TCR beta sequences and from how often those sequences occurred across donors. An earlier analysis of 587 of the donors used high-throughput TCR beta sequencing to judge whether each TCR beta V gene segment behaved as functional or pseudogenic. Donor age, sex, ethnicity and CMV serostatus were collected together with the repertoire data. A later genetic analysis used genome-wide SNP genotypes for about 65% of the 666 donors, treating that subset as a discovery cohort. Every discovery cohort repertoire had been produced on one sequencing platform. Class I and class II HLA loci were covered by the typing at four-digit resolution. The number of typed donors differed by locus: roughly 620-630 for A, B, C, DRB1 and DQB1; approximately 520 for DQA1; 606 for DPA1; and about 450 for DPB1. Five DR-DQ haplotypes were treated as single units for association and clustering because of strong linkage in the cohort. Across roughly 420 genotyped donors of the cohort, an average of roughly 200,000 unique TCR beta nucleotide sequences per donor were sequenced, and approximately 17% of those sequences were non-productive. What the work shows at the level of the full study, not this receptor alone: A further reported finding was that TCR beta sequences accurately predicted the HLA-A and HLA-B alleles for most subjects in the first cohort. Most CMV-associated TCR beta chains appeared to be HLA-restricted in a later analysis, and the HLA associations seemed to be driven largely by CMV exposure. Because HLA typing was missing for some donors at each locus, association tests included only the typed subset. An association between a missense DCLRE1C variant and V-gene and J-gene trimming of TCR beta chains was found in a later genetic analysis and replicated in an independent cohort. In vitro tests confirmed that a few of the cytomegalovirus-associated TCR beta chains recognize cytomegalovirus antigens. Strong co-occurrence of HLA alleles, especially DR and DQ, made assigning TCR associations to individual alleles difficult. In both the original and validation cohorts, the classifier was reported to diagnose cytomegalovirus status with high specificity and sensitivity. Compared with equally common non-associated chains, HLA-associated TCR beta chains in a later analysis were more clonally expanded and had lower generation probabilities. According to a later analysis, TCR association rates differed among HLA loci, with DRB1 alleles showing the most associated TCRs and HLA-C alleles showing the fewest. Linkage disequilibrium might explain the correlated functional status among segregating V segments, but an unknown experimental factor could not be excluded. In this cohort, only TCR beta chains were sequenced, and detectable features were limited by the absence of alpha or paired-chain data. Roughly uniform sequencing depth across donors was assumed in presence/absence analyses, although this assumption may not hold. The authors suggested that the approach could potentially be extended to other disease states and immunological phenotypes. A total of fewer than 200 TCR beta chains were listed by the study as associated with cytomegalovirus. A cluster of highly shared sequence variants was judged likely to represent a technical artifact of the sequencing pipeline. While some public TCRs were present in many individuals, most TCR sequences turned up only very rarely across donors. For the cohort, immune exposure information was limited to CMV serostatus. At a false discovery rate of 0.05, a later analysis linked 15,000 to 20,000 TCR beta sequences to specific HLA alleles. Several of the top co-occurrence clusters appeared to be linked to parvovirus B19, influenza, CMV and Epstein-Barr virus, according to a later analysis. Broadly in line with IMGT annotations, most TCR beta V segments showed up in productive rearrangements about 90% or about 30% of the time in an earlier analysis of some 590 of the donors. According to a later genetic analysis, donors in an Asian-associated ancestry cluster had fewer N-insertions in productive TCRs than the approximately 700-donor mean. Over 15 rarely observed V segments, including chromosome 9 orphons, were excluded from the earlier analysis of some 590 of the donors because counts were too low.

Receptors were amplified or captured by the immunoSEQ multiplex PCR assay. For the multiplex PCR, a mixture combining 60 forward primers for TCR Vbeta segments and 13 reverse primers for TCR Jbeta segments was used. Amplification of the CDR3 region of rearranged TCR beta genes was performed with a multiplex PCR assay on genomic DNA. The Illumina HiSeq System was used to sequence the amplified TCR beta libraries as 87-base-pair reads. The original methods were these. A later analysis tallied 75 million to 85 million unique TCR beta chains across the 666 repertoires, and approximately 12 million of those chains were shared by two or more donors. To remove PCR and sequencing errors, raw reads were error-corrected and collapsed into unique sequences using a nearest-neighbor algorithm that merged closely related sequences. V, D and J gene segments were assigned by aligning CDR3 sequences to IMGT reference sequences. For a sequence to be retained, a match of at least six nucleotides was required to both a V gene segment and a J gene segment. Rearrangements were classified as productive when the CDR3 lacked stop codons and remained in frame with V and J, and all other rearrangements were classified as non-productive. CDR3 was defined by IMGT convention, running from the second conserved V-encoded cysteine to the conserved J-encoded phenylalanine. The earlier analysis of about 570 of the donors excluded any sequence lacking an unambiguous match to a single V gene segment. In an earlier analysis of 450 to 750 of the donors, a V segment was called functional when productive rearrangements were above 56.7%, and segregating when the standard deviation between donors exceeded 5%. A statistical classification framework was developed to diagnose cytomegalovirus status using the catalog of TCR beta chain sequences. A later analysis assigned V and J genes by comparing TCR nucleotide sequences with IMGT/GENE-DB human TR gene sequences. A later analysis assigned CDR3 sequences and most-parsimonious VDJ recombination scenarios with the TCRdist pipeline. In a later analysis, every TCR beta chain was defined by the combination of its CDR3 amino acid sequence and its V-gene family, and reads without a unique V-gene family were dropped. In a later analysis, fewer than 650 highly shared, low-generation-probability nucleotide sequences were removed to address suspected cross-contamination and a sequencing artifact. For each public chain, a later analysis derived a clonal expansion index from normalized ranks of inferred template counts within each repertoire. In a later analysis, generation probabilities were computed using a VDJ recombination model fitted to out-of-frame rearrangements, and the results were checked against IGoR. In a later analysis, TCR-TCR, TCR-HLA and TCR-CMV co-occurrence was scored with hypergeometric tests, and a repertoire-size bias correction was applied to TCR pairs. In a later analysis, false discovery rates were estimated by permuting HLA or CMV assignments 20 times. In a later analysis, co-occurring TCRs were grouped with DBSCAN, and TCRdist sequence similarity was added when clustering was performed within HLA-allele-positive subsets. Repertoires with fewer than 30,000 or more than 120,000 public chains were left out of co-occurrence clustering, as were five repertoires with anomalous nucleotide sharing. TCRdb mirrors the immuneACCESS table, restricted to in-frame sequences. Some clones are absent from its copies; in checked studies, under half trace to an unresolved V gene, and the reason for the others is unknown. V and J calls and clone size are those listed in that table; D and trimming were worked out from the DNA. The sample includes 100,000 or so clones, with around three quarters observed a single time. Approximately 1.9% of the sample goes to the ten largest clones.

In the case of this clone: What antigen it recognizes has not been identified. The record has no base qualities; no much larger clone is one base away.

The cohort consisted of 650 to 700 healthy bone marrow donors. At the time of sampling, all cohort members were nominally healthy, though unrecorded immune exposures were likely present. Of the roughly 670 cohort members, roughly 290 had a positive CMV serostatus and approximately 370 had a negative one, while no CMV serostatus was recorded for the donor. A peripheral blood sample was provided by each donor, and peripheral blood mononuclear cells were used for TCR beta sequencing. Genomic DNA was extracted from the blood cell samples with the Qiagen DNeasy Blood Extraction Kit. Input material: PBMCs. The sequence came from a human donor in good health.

This receptor has the CDR3 CASSLGVGPAGGRNEQFF. The bases read TGTGCCAGCAGCTTAGGAGTAGGCCCAGCGGGAGGTAGGAATGAGCAGTTCTTC. The chain couples TRBV7-8 to TRBJ2-1; 9 central bases correspond to TRBD2. For this chain, trimming is 1 base at the V end and 7 bases at the J end, and the number of junction bases without a gene match is 14. CDR1 and CDR2 (SGHVS, FQNEAQ) derive from the germline V gene. Counted from cysteine to phenylalanine, this CDR3 has 18 amino acids. CDR3 DNA only is kept here, 54 bases in frame from base 1.